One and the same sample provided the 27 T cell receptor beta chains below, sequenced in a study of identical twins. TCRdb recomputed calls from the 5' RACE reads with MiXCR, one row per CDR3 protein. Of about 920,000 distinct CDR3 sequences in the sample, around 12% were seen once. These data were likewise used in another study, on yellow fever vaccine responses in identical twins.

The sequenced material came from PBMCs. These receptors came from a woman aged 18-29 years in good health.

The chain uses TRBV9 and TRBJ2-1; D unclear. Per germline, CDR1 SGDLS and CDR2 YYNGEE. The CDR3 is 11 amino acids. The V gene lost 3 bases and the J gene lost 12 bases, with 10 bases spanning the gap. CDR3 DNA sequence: TGTGCCAGCAGCGGGACCAAGGGGCAGTTCTTC. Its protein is CASSGTKGQFF.

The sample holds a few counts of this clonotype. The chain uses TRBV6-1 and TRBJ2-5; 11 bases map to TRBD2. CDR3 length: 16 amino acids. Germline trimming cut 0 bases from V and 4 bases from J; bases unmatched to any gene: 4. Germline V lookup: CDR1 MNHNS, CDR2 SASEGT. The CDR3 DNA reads TGTGCCAGCAGTGAAGCGGTCCTAGCGGGAGGAGAGACCCAGTACTTC. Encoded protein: CASSEAVLAGGETQYF.

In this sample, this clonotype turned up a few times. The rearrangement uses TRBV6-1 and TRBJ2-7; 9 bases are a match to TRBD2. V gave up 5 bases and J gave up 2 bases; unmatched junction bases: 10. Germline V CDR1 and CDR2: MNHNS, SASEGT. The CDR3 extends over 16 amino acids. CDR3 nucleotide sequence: TGTGCCAGCAGTCCTGTTAGCGGGGGTCGGCCCTACGAGCAGTACGTC. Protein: CASSPVSGGRPYEQYV.

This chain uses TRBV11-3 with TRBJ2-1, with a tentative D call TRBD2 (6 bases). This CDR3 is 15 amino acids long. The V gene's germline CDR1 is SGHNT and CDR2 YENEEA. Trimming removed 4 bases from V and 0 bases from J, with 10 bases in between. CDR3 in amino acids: CASSSSSGSYNEQFF. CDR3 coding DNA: TGTGCCAGCAGCTCTAGTAGCGGCTCCTACAATGAGCAGTTCTTC. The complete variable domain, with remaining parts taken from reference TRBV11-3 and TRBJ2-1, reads EAGVVQSPRYKIIEKKQPVAFWCNPISGHNTLYWYLQNLGQGPELLIRYENEEAVDDSQLPKDRFSAERLKGVDSTLKIQPAELGDSAVYLCASSSSSGSYNEQFFGPGTRLTVL.

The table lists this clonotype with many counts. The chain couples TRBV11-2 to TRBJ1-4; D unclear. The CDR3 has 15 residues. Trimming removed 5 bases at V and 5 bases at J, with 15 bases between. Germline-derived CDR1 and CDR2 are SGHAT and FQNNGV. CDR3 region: CASSVVRGHNEKLFF. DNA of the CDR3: TGTGCCAGCAGCGTCGTCCGAGGCCACAATGAAAAACTGTTTTTT.

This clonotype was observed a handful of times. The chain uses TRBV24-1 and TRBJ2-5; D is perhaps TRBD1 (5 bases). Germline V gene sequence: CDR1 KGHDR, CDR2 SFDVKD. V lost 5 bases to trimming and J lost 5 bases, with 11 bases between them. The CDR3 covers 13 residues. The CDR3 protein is CATSVAGMETQYF. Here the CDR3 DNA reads TGTGCCACCAGTGTGGCAGGGATGGAGACCCAGTACTTC.

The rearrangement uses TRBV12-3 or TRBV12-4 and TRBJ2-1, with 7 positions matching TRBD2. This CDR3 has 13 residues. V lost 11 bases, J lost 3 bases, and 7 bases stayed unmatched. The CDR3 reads CASNRDYYNEQFF. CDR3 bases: TGTGCCTCTAACCGGGACTACTACAATGAGCAGTTCTTC.

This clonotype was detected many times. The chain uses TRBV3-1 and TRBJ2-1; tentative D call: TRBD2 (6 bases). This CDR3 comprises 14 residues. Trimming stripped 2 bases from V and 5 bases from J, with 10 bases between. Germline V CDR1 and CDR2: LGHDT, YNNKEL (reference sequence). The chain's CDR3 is CASSQRGLNNEQFF. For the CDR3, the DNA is TGTGCCAGCAGCCAACGGGGACTCAACAATGAGCAGTTCTTC.

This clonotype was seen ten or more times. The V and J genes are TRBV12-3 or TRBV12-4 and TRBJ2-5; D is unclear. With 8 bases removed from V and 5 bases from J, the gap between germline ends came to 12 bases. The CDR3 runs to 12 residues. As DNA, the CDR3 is TGTGCCAGCGTTCGGGTAGGGGAGACCCAGTACTTC. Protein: CASVRVGETQYF.

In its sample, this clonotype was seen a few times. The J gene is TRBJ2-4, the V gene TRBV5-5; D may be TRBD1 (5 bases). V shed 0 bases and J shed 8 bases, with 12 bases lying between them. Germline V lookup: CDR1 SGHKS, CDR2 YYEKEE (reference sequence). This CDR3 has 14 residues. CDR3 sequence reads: CASSLGQGRDIQYF. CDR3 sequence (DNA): TGTGCCAGCAGCTTGGGCCAGGGTAGGGACATTCAGTACTTC.

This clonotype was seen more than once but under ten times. This chain's CDR3 is CASSLSGGQEAEAFF. Here the CDR3 DNA reads TGTGCCAGCAGCTTAAGCGGGGGACAGGAGGCTGAAGCTTTCTTT. The chain is built from TRBV7-9 and TRBJ1-1; 8 bases are shared with TRBD1. The CDR3 runs 15 residues. V lost 2 bases and J lost 6; bases outside the gene matches: 8. In germline, CDR1 is SEHNR, CDR2 FQNEAQ (reference sequence).

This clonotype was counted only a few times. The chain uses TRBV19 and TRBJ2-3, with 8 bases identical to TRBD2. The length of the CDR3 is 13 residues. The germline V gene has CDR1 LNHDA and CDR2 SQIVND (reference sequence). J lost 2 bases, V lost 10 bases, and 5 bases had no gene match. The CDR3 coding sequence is TGTGCCACCGGGAGGGCCCTCACAGATACGCAGTATTTT. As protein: CATGRALTDTQYF.

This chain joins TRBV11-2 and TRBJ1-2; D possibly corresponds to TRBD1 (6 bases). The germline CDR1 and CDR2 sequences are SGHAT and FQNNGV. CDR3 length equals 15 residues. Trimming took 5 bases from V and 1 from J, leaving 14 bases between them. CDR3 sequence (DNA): TGTGCCAGCAGCGGCGGACAGTTCATTAACTATGGCTACACCTTC. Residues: CASSGGQFINYGYTF.

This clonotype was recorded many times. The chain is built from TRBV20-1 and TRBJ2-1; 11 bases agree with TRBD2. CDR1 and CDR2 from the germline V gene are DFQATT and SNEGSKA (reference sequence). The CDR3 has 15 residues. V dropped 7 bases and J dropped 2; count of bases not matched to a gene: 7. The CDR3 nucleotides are TGCAGTGGTAAAGGGACTAGCGGACCCTACAATGAGCAGTTCTTC. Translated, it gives CSGKGTSGPYNEQFF.

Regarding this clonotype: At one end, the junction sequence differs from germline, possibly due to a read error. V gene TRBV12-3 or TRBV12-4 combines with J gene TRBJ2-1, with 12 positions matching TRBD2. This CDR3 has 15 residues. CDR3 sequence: CASRLAGGYNNEQIF. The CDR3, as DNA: TGTGCCAGCAGGCTAGCGGGGGGGTATAACAATGAGCAGATCTTC.

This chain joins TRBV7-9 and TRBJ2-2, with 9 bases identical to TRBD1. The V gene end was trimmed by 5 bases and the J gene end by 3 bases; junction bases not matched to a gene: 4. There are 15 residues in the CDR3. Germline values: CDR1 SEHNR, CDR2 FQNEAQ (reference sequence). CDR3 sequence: CASSQGDRDTGELFF. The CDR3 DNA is TGTGCCAGCAGCCAGGGGGACAGGGACACCGGGGAGCTGTTTTTT.

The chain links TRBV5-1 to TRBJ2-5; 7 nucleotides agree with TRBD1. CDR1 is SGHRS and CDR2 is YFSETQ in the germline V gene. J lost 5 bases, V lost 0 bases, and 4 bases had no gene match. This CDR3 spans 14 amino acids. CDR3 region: CASSLDRGPETQYF. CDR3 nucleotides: TGCGCCAGCAGCTTGGACAGGGGTCCGGAGACCCAGTACTTC.

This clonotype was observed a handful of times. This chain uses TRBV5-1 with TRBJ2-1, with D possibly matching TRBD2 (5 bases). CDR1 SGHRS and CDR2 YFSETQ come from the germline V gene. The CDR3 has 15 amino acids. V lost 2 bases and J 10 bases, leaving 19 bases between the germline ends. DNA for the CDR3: TGCGCCAGCAGCTTCGTGGGAGTGCCCCCGGGGGAGCAGTTCTTC. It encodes CASSFVGVPPGEQFF.

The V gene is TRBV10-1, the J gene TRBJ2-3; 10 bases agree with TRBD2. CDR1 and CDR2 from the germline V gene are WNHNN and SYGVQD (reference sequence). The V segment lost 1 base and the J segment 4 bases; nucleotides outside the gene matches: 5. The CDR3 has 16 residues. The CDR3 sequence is CASSELSSGSSDTQYF. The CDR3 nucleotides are TGCGCCAGCAGTGAGTTGTCTAGCGGGAGTTCAGATACGCAGTATTTT.

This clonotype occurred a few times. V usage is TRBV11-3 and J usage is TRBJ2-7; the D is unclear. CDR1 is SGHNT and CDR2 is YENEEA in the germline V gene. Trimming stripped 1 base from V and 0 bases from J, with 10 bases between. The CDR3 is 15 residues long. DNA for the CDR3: TGTGCCAGCAGCTTAGCCCACCCAAGCTCCTACGAGCAGTACTTC. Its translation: CASSLAHPSSYEQYF.

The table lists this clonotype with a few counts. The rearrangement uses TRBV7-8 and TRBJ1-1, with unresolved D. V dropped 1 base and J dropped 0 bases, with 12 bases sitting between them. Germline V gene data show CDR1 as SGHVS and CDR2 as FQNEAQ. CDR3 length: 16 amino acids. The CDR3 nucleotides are TGTGCCAGCAGCTTAGAGGAGCCAGCCTTGAACACTGAAGCTTTCTTT. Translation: CASSLEEPALNTEAFF.

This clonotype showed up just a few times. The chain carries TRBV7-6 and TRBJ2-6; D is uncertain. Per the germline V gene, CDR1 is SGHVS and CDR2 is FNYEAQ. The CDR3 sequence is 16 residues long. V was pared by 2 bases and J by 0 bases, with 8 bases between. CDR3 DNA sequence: TGTGCCAGCAGCTTATATCTGTCCTCTGGGGCCAACGTCCTGACTTTC. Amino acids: CASSLYLSSGANVLTF. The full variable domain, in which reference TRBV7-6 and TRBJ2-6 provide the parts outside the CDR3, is GAGVSQSPRYKVTKRGQDVALRCDPISGHVSLYWYRQALGQGPEFLTYFNYEAQQDKSGLPNDRFSAERPEGSISTLTIQRTEQRDSAMYRCASSLYLSSGANVLTFGAGSRLTVL.

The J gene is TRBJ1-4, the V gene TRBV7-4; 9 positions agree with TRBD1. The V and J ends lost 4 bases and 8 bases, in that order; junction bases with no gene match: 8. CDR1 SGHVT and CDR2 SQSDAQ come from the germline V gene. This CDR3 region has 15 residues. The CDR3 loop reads CASSSMGQGEEKLFF. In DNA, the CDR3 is TGTGCCAGCAGCTCAATGGGACAGGGTGAAGAAAAACTGTTTTTT.

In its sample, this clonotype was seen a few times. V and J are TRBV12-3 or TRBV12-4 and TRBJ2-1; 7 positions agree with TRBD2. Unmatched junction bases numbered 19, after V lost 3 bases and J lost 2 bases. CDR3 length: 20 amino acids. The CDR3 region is CASSFGSVAGVVGPYNEQFF. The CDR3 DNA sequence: TGTGCCAGCAGTTTCGGTTCCGTTGCGGGAGTCGTGGGACCCTACAATGAGCAGTTCTTC.

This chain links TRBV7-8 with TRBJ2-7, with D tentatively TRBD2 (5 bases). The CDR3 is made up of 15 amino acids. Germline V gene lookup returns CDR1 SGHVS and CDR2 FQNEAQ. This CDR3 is CAPPPRARMSYEQYF. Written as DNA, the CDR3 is TGTGCGCCTCCCCCGAGGGCCCGAATGTCCTACGAGCAGTACTTC.

Here the CDR3 DNA reads TGTGCCACCAGTGTCGGCGGGGGCGCGAACACCGGGGAGCTGTTTTTT. This sequence encodes CATSVGGGANTGELFF. The chain carries TRBV24-1 and TRBJ2-2, with a possible D match to TRBD2 (7 bases). Germline V gives CDR1 KGHDR, CDR2 SFDVKD. V gave up 5 bases and J gave up 0 bases, with 12 bases separating them. The CDR3 extends over 16 amino acids.

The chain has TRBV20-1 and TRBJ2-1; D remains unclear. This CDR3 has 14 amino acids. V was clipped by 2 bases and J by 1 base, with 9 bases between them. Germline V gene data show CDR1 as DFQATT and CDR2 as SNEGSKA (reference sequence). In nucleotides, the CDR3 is TGCAGTGCTAGACTGAGGTTTTCCTACAATGAGCAGTTCTTC. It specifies CSARLRFSYNEQFF.